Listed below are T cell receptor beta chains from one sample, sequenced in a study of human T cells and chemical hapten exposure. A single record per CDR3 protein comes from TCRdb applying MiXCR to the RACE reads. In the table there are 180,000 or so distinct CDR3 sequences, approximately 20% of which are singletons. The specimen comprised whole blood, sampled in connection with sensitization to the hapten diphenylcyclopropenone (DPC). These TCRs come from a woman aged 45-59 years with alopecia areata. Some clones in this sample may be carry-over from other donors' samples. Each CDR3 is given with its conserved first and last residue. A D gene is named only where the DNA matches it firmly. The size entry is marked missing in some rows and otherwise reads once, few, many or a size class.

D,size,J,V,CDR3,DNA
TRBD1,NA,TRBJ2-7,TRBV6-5,CAASGQDEQYF,TGTGCCGCCAGCGGACAGGACGAGCAGTACTTC
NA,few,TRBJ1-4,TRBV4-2,CASSQDSRQEGANEKLFF,TGTGCCAGCAGCCAAGATTCTAGGCAGGAGGGGGCTAATGAAAAACTGTTTTTT
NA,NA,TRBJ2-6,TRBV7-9,CASSLALPGANVLTF,TGTGCCAGCAGCTTAGCCCTCCCTGGGGCCAACGTCCTGACTTTC
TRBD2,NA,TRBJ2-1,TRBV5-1,CASSLSVSSGSSDEQFF,TGCGCCAGCAGCTTGTCTGTTTCCAGCGGGAGTAGTGATGAGCAGTTCTTC
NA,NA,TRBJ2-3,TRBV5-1,CASNLLVGGTGTDTQYF,TGCGCCAGCAACCTCTTGGTTGGCGGCACAGGCACAGATACGCAGTATTTT
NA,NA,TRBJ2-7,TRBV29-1,CSVEDIALLGSYEQYF,TGCAGCGTTGAAGATATAGCCCTTCTCGGCTCCTACGAGCAGTACTTC
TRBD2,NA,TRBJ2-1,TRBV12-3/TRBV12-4,CASSSTSGSHNEQFF,TGTGCCAGCAGTTCCACTAGCGGGAGTCACAATGAGCAGTTCTTC
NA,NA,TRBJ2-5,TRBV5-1,CASRPTLTQETQYF,TGCGCCAGCAGACCGACACTCACACAAGAGACCCAGTACTTC
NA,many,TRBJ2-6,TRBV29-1,CSVLAASGANVLTF,TGCAGCGTCTTAGCGGCCTCTGGGGCCAACGTCCTGACTTTC
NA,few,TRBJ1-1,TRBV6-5,CASSYSLGGFGGLTEAFF,TGTGCCAGCAGTTACTCTTTAGGAGGGTTCGGGGGTCTCACTGAAGCTTTCTTT
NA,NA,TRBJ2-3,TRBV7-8,CASSILGGDTQYF,TGTGCCAGCAGCATATTAGGGGGGGATACGCAGTATTTT
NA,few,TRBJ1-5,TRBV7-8,CASSPGRLFSNQPQHF,TGTGCCAGCAGCCCGGGACGGCTGTTTAGCAATCAGCCCCAGCATTTT
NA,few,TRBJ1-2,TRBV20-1,CSARGAGRANYGYTF,TGCAGTGCTAGAGGGGCGGGCAGAGCTAACTATGGCTACACCTTC
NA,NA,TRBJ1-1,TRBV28,CASSLEALPNTEAFF,TGTGCCAGCAGTTTAGAGGCCCTGCCGAACACTGAAGCTTTCTTT
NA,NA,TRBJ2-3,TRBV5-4,CASTPGNVGTDTQYF,TGTGCCAGCACGCCAGGGAATGTTGGCACAGATACGCAGTATTTT
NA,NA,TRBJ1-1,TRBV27,CASSPVGAGRAFF,TGTGCCAGCAGTCCAGTAGGGGCGGGCAGGGCTTTCTTT
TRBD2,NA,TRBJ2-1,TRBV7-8,CASSSGLGGSYNEQFF,TGTGCCAGCAGCTCGGGACTAGGCGGCTCCTACAATGAGCAGTTCTTC
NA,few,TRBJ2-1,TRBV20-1,CSARDPWGAYNEQFF,TGCAGTGCTAGAGATCCGTGGGGGGCCTACAATGAGCAGTTCTTC